The clone carrying this T cell receptor (beta chain) showed up many times. Germline trimming cut 9 bases from V and 2 bases from J; bases unmatched to any gene: 3. The germline V gene encodes CDR1 SGHAT and CDR2 FQNNGV. CDR3 length: 13 residues. TCRdb re-called the RT-PCR reads with MiXCR, one entry per CDR3 protein. Of about 700,000 distinct CDR3 sequences listed, over 12% were seen once; the top ten hold roughly 3.9%. This clonotype was obtained from a female donor in good health, serving as a healthy control. The sequencing input was memory CD4+ T cells from blood. The chain carries TRBV11-2 and TRBJ2-5; 10 positions match TRBD2. CDR3 protein: CARTSGLQETQYF. The CDR3 coding sequence is TGTGCCAGGACTAGCGGGTTACAAGAGACCCAGTACTTC.